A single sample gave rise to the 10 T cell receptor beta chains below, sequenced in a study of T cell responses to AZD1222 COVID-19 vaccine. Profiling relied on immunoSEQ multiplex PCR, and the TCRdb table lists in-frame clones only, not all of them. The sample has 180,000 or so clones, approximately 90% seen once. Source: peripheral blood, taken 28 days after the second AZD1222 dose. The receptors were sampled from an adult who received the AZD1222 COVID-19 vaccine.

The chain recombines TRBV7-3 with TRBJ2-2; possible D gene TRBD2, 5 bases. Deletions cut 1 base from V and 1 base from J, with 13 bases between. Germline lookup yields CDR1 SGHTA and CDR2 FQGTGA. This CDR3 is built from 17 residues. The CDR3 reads CASSLSSGIGNTGELFF. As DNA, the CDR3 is TGTGCCAGCAGCTTAAGCTCCGGGATAGGGAACACCGGGGAGCTGTTTTTT. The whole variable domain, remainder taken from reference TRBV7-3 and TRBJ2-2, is GAGVSQTPSNKVTEKGKYVELRCDPISGHTALYWYRQSLGQGPEFLIYFQGTGAADDSGLPNDRFFAVRPEGSVSTLKIQRTERGDSAVYLCASSLSSGIGNTGELFFGEGSRLTVL.

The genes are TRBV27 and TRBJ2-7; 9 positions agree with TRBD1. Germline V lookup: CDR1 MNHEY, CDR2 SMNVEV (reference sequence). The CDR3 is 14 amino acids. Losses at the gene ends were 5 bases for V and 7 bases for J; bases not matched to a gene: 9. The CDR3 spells CASSPGTGPREQYF. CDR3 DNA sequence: TGTGCCAGCAGTCCAGGGACAGGGCCTAGAGAGCAGTACTTC.

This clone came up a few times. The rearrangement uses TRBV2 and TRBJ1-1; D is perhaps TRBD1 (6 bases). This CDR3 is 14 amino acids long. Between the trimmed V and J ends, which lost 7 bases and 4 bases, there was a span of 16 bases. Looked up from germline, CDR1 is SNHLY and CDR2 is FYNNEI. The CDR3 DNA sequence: TGTGCCAGCACCCCCGGGAACAGGGTCACTGAAGCTTTCTTT. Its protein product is CASTPGNRVTEAFF.

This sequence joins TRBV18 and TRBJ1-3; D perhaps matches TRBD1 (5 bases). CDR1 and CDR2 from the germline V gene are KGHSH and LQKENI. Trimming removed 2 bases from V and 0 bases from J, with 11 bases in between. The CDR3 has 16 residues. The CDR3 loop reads CASSPNAGPSGNTIYF. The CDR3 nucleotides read TGTGCCAGCTCACCAAACGCGGGACCCTCTGGAAACACCATATATTTT.

DNA of the CDR3: TGTGCCAGCAGCAAGGGACTAGCGGCCACAGATACGCAGTATTTT. As protein: CASSKGLAATDTQYF. The chain recombines TRBV5-5 with TRBJ2-3; 11 bases are a match to TRBD2. Germline assignment: CDR1 SGHKS and CDR2 YYEKEE (reference sequence). Trimming removed 4 bases from V and 2 bases from J; junction bases left unmatched: 3. The CDR3 runs 15 residues.

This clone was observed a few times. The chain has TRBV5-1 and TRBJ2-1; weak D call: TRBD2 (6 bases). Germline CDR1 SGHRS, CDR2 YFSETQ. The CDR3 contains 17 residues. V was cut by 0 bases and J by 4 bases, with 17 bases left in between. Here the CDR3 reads CASSLEPSGLLYNEQFF. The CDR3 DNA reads TGCGCCAGCAGCTTGGAGCCGTCAGGACTACTATACAATGAGCAGTTCTTC.

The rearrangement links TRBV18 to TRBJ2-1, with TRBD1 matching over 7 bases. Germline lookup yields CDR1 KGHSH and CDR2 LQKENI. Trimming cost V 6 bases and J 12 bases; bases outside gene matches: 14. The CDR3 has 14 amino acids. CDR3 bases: TGTGCCAGCTCTCGGGACAGTCACGTGAAATGGCAGTTCTTC. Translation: CASSRDSHVKWQFF. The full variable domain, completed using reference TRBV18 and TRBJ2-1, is NAGVMQNPRHLVRRRGQEARLRCSPMKGHSHVYWYRQLPEEGLKFMVYLQKENIIDESGMPKERFSAEFPKEGPSILRIQQVVRGDSAAYFCASSRDSHVKWQFFGPGTRLTVL.

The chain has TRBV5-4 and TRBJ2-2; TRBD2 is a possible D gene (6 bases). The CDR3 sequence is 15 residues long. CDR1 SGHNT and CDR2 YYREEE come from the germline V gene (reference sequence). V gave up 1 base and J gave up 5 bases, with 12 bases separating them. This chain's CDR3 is CASSLWREGTGELFF. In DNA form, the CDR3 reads TGTGCCAGCAGCTTGTGGCGGGAAGGGACCGGGGAGCTGTTTTTT.

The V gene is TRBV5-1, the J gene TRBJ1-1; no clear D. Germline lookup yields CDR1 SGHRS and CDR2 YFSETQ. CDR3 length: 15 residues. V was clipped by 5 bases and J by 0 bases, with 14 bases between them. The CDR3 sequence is CASRRMWEMNTEAFF. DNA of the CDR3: TGCGCCAGCAGACGGATGTGGGAGATGAACACTGAAGCTTTCTTT. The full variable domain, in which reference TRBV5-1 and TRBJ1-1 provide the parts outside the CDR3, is KAGVTQTPRYLIKTRGQQVTLSCSPISGHRSVSWYQQTPGQGLQFLFEYFSETQRNKGNFPGRFSGRQFSNSRSEMNVSTLELGDSALYLCASRRMWEMNTEAFFGQGTRLTVV.

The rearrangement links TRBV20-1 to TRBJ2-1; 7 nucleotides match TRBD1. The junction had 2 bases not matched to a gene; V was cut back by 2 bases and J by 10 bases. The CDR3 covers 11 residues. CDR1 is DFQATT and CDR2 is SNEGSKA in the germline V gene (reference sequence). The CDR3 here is CSARTGVEQFF. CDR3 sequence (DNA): TGCAGTGCTAGAACAGGGGTGGAGCAGTTCTTC.